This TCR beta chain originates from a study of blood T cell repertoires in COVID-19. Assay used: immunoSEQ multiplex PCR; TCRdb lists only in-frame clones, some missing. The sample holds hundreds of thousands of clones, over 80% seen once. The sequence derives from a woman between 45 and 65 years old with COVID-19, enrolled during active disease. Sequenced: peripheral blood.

The CDR3 DNA is TGTGCCAGCAGCTTGGCCTTTCGGCGGACGAACACCGGGGAGCTGTTTTTT. This sequence encodes CASSLAFRRTNTGELFF. V gene TRBV5-6 combines with J gene TRBJ2-2; the D is unclear. The CDR3 has 17 residues. Deletions cut 0 bases from V and 0 bases from J, with 12 bases between. Per the germline V gene, CDR1 is SGHDT and CDR2 is YYEEEE.